This TCR beta chain comes out of a study of beta chain features in type 1 diabetes. This clone was seen more than once but under ten times. Of the isolated RNA, all was reverse transcribed, and so the sequenced material was expressed TCRB transcripts. Clones were sequenced by immunoSEQ multiplex PCR, and TCRdb holds only the in-frame ones, with some missing. The sample lists some 150,000 clones; roughly 50% were seen once. The V end was cut by 1 base, the J end by 3 bases, with 13 bases between. This CDR3 spans 15 amino acids. CDR1 is SGHTA, CDR2 FQGTGA, per germline. The TCR was taken from a man between 18 and 29 years old in good health. The V call is TRBV7-3, the J call TRBJ2-7, with D maybe TRBD2 (5 bases). The sample comprised Tregs from blood. The CDR3 region is CASSLKGGLNYEQYF. The CDR3 coding sequence is TGTGCCAGCAGCTTAAAAGGAGGATTAAACTACGAGCAGTACTTC.